These 17 T cell receptor beta chains share one sample of origin, sequenced in a study of siplizumab effects on memory and regulatory T cells. Assay used: immunoSEQ multiplex PCR; TCRdb lists only in-frame clones, some missing. The table records around 120,000 clones, approximately 94% of them present only once. What was sequenced was non-Treg CD4+ T cells sorted from blood. These receptors all stem from a human donor in good health.

This rearrangement joins TRBV5-8 to TRBJ2-4, with D hard to call. Trimming removed 0 bases from V and 9 bases from J, with 16 bases in between. The V gene's germline CDR1 is SGHTS and CDR2 YDEGEE. This CDR3 has 15 amino acids. In DNA form, the CDR3 reads TGTGCCAGCAGCTTGGATCGGACCCCGTGGGGCATTCAGTACTTC. This sequence encodes CASSLDRTPWGIQYF. Complete variable domain (other parts from reference TRBV5-8 and TRBJ2-4): EAGVTQSPTHLIKTRGQQATLRCSPISGHTSVYWYQQALGLGLQFLLWYDEGEERNRGNFPPRFSGRQFPNYSSELNVNALELEDSALYLCASSLDRTPWGIQYFGAGTRLSVL.

V gene TRBV11-1 combines with J gene TRBJ2-7; TRBD1 matches 10 bases. The junction had 12 bases not matched to a gene; V was cut back by 5 bases and J by 8 bases. Germline CDR1 and CDR2: SGHAT and FQDESV (reference sequence). The length of the CDR3 is 15 residues. The CDR3 nucleotides read TGTGCCAGCAGCCCCCTCCGACAGGGGGCTAGTCAGCAGTACTTC. It codes for CASSPLRQGASQQYF.

This clone was observed once. The genes are TRBV7-9 and TRBJ1-1; 8 bases line up with TRBD1. The junction had 8 bases not matched to a gene; V was cut back by 5 bases and J by 6 bases. CDR3 length: 14 amino acids. Germline CDR1 SEHNR, CDR2 FQNEAQ (reference sequence). For the CDR3, the DNA is TGTGCCAGCAGCCCGGGACAGGTACAGTCTGAAGCTTTCTTT. Protein sequence: CASSPGQVQSEAFF.

The chain has TRBV4-1 and TRBJ1-3; D remains ambiguous. The CDR3 is 16 residues long. V was cut by 5 bases and J by 0 bases, with 14 bases left in between. CDR1 is MGHRA and CDR2 is YSYEKL in the germline V gene. The CDR3 DNA reads TGCGCCAGCAGCGACCGTGGTCAAGTCTCTGGAAACACCATATATTTT. Protein: CASSDRGQVSGNTIYF.

The rearrangement links TRBV9 to TRBJ1-1, with D possibly matching TRBD1 (5 bases). Trimming cost V 0 bases and J 6 bases, with 9 bases left between them. Germline V gene lookup returns CDR1 SGDLS and CDR2 YYNGEE. The CDR3 has 13 amino acids. As DNA, the CDR3 is TGTGCCAGCAGCGTAGCGGGGGGTCCTGAAGCTTTCTTT. Protein sequence: CASSVAGGPEAFF.

This chain joins TRBV6-5 and TRBJ2-7, with TRBD1 matching 8 bases. Germline-derived CDR1 and CDR2 are MNHEY and SVGAGI. This CDR3 contains 15 residues. Trimming cost V 2 bases and J 7 bases; bases outside gene matches: 10. CDR3 sequence reads: CASSYTTGVLGEQYF. The DNA of the CDR3 is TGTGCCAGCAGTTACACGACAGGGGTTCTAGGTGAGCAGTACTTC.

The rearrangement uses TRBV5-1 and TRBJ2-7; TRBD1 agrees at 10 bases. CDR1 and CDR2 (germline): SGHRS, YFSETQ. The V segment lost 1 base and the J segment 5 bases; nucleotides outside the gene matches: 6. This CDR3 is 15 amino acids long. In nucleotides, the CDR3 is TGCGCCAGCAGCTTGACCGGGACAGGGGTCAACGAGCAGTACTTC. It codes for CASSLTGTGVNEQYF.

This clone appeared a single time. The gene calls are TRBV7-2 and TRBJ2-1, with 7 bases matching TRBD2. Unmatched junction bases numbered 11, after V lost 7 bases and J lost 14 bases. The germline CDR1 and CDR2 sequences are SGHTA and FQGNSA. The CDR3 runs to 12 residues. The CDR3, as DNA: TGTGCCAGCACCAACCCCGACCGGGAGGAGTTCTTC. Protein sequence: CASTNPDREEFF.

The rearrangement joins TRBV25-1 to TRBJ2-2; D tentatively reads TRBD1 or TRBD2 (5 bases each). This CDR3 spans 12 amino acids. The germline V gene encodes CDR1 MGHDK and CDR2 SYGVNS. Trimming stripped 10 bases from V and 6 bases from J, with 12 bases between. CDR3 protein: CATSRGAGELFF. The CDR3 nucleotides are TGTGCCACCTCCCGAGGGGCCGGGGAGCTGTTTTTT.

The chain is built from TRBV5-4 and TRBJ2-1; D ambiguous. Germline V gene sequence: CDR1 SGHNT, CDR2 YYREEE (reference sequence). The CDR3 spans 15 residues. V was shortened by 0 bases and J by 4 bases, with 11 bases between the two germline ends. This CDR3 reads CASSLGESSYNEQFF. The CDR3 DNA reads TGTGCCAGCAGCTTGGGAGAGAGTTCATACAATGAGCAGTTCTTC.

This clone was seen just once. For the CDR3, the DNA is TGTGCCAGCGGACTAGCGGTGAACACCGGGGAGCTGTTTTTT. Its protein is CASGLAVNTGELFF. The chain links TRBV9 to TRBJ2-2, with 10 nucleotides matching TRBD2. Germline loops: CDR1 SGDLS, CDR2 YYNGEE. The CDR3 contains 14 residues. The ends lost 7 bases at V and 1 base at J; junction bases unmatched: 1.

The chain links TRBV6-5 to TRBJ1-1, with D perhaps TRBD1 (5 bases). The CDR3 length is 15 residues. Deletions cut 8 bases from V and 0 bases from J, with 16 bases between. Looked up from germline, CDR1 is MNHEY and CDR2 is SVGAGI. CDR3 loop: CASRSRQSLNTEAFF. In DNA, the CDR3 is TGTGCCAGCCGTTCCCGACAGTCGCTGAACACTGAAGCTTTCTTT.

Only one count was recorded for this clone. The chain links TRBV6-1 to TRBJ2-3, with 8 bases aligning to TRBD2. Germline V gene sequence: CDR1 MNHNS, CDR2 SASEGT. This CDR3 has 16 amino acids. After removal of 4 bases from V and 4 bases from J, the junction contained 10 bases not matched to a gene. CDR3 sequence: CASSARPSGGPDTQYF. Written as DNA, the CDR3 is TGTGCCAGCAGTGCCCGGCCCAGCGGGGGCCCAGATACGCAGTATTTT.

V usage is TRBV18 and J usage is TRBJ1-1; a possible D gene is TRBD1 (6 bases). Trimming shortened V by 5 bases and J by 2 bases, and 15 bases separated the two germline ends. The length of the CDR3 is 15 residues. Germline V lookup: CDR1 KGHSH, CDR2 LQKENI. The CDR3 protein is CASSELQGPNTEAFF. In DNA, the CDR3 is TGTGCCAGCTCAGAACTACAGGGACCAAACACTGAAGCTTTCTTT.

This sequence joins TRBV29-1 and TRBJ2-1; D is undetermined. Between the trimmed V and J ends, which lost 4 bases and 4 bases, there was a span of 8 bases. From germline, CDR1 is SQVTM and CDR2 ANQGSEA. The CDR3 runs to 12 residues. CDR3 amino acids: CSVGLLYNEQFF. The CDR3 coding sequence is TGCAGCGTTGGTCTTTTGTACAATGAGCAGTTCTTC.

This clone is a singleton in its sample. The rearrangement links TRBV4-2 to TRBJ2-1, with D hard to call. V lost 1 base to trimming and J lost 4 bases, with 11 bases between them. CDR1 LGHNA and CDR2 YNFKEQ come from the germline V gene. The CDR3 length is 15 residues. The CDR3 is CASSQASPSYNEQFF. For the CDR3, the DNA is TGTGCCAGCAGCCAAGCAAGCCCTTCATACAATGAGCAGTTCTTC.

The chain recombines TRBV15 with TRBJ2-1; D may be TRBD2 (5 bases). Germline V lookup: CDR1 LNHNV, CDR2 YYDKDF (reference sequence). Trimming stripped 1 base from V and 0 bases from J, with 7 bases between. This CDR3 is 15 amino acids long. CDR3 DNA sequence: TGTGCCACCAGCAGAGCGGCGGGCTCCTACAATGAGCAGTTCTTC. As protein: CATSRAAGSYNEQFF.